This T cell receptor beta chain was sequenced during a study of CD8 T cells in Susac syndrome. V gave up 4 bases and J gave up 6 bases, with 11 bases separating them. Germline assignment: CDR1 SGDLS and CDR2 YYNGEE. There are 12 residues in the CDR3. General study results and limits: In total CD8+ repertoires, sixteen Susac-specific public clones were found, and in CD8+ TEMRA repertoires, 4 or 5 were found.

A word on this clonotype: What it binds is not known.

cDNA came from around 0.54 to 1 ug RNA primed by random hexamers. The immunoSEQ assay covered 54 Vbeta and 13 Jbeta segments for CDR3. TCRdb itself ran the immunoSEQ multiplex PCR reads through MiXCR, one entry per CDR3 protein. Of more than 150,000 distinct CDR3 sequences listed, more than 85% are singletons. The TCR originated in a human donor with Susac syndrome. The rearrangement uses TRBV9 and TRBJ2-7; D is uncertain. Sequenced sample: CD8+ T cells from PBMCs. DNA for the CDR3: TGTGCCAGCAGCACCTCCCCATCCGAGCAGTACTTC. It translates to CASSTSPSEQYF.